The rows below give T cell receptor beta chains drawn from one sample of a study of CD8 T cells in ankylosing spondylitis. TCRdb reanalysed the 5' RACE reads using MiXCR and keeps one entry per CDR3 protein. The table has approximately 520,000 distinct CDR3 sequences, 5.3% seen once. Material: blood, either unsorted or a sorted T cell fraction (not recorded which). These TCRs come from a male donor with ankylosing spondylitis. CDR3s include the opening cysteine and the closing phenylalanine or tryptophan. A D gene is named only where the DNA matches it firmly. For some rows the clone size is stated as once, few or many, or as a class when expanded; others skip it.

>TRBJ2-1|TRBV5-1|TRBD2|many
CASSFILAGKKEQFF
TGCGCCAGCAGCTTCATACTAGCGGGGAAAAAGGAGCAGTTCTTC
>TRBJ1-6|TRBV2|NA|NA
CASSSEAGRESPLHF
TGTGCCAGCAGCTCAGAAGCAGGGCGGGAGTCACCCCTCCACTTT
>TRBJ2-3|TRBV28|NA|few
CASSLKGREQYF
TGTGCCAGCAGTTTAAAGGGAAGAGAGCAGTATTTT
>TRBJ1-2|TRBV4-2|TRBD1|many
CASSSPGQGAEGYTF
TGTGCCAGCAGCTCTCCGGGACAGGGGGCTGAAGGCTACACCTTC
>TRBJ1-1|TRBV7-2|NA|many
CASSLIPGVTEAFF
TGTGCCAGCAGCTTAATTCCAGGGGTCACTGAAGCTTTCTTT
>TRBJ2-1|TRBV5-4|TRBD2|many
CASSFYLAAGNEQFF
TGTGCCAGCAGCTTTTACCTAGCGGCCGGGAATGAGCAGTTCTTC
>TRBJ1-2|TRBV25-1|NA|NA
CASSPSVPMDGYGYTF
TGTGCCAGCAGTCCATCCGTCCCCATGGACGGTTATGGCTACACCTTC
>TRBJ1-1|TRBV12-3/TRBV12-4|NA|many
CASSSLGTVNTEAFF
TGTGCCAGCAGTTCCCTCGGGACTGTGAACACTGAAGCTTTCTTT
>TRBJ2-2|TRBV6-5|TRBD1|many
CASSYRQGQNTGELFF
TGTGCCAGCAGTTACCGACAGGGCCAGAACACCGGGGAGCTGTTTTTT
>TRBJ1-5|TRBV6-2/TRBV6-3|NA|NA
CASRAVQHF
TGTGCCAGCAGAGCAGTCCAGCATTTT
>TRBJ2-3|TRBV5-1|NA|many
CASSNAGQLTDTQYF
TGCGCCAGCTCGAACGCGGGACAGCTCACAGATACGCAGTATTTT
>TRBJ2-3|TRBV20-1|TRBD1|NA
CSARLTGTGSADTQYF
TGCAGTGCTAGATTGACCGGGACAGGGAGCGCAGATACGCAGTATTTT
>TRBJ2-7|TRBV12-3/TRBV12-4|TRBD1|many
CASSSPGQGNEQYF
TGTGCCAGCAGTTCCCCGGGACAGGGGAACGAGCAGTACTTC
>TRBJ1-4|TRBV20-1|TRBD1|many
CSARAPQGIGTTNEKLFF
TGCAGTGCTAGGGCGCCACAGGGGATTGGGACAACTAATGAAAAACTGTTTTTT
>TRBJ2-3|TRBV4-3|TRBD2|many
CASSQDLAGGPDTQYF
TGCGCCAGCAGCCAAGATCTAGCGGGAGGGCCAGATACGCAGTATTTT
>TRBJ2-3|TRBV7-6|TRBD2|many
CASSPQGLAGDTQYF
TGTGCCAGCAGCCCCCAGGGACTAGCGGGAGATACGCAGTATTTT
>TRBJ2-1|TRBV3-1|NA|many
CASSPNGLKSNEQFF
TGTGCCAGCAGCCCCAATGGGCTAAAAAGCAATGAGCAGTTCTTC
>TRBJ2-1|TRBV11-2|TRBD2|many
CASSLTKGLAGNNEQFF
TGTGCCAGCAGCTTAACCAAAGGGCTAGCGGGGAATAATGAGCAGTTCTTC
>TRBJ2-2|TRBV20-1|TRBD1|few
CCARDQAGQGYTGELFF
TGCTGTGCTAGAGATCAGGCGGGACAGGGTTACACCGGGGAGCTGTTTTTT
>TRBJ2-5|TRBV24-1|NA|many
CATSDFQETQYF
TGTGCCACCAGTGATTTCCAAGAGACCCAGTACTTC
>TRBJ1-2|TRBV6-1|NA|NA
CASREQALYGYTF
TGTGCCAGCAGGGAACAGGCCCTCTATGGCTACACCTTC
>TRBJ1-2|TRBV5-1|TRBD1|many
CASSLDRGQGYTF
TGCGCCAGCAGTTTGGACAGGGGGCAGGGCTACACCTTC
>TRBJ2-3|TRBV5-1|NA|many
CASSLTRPSTDTQYF
TGCGCCAGCAGCTTGACTAGGCCGAGCACAGATACGCAGTATTTT
>TRBJ1-6|TRBV20-1|TRBD1|many
CSAPGTGWMGLHF
TGCAGTGCCCCGGGGACAGGGTGGATGGGACTCCACTTT
>TRBJ2-7|TRBV4-3|NA|many
CASSQGVAEIYEQYF
TGCGCCAGCAGCCAAGGGGTAGCGGAAATCTACGAGCAGTACTTC
>TRBJ2-7|TRBV28|NA|many
CASMTGSYEQYF
TGTGCCAGCATGACCGGGAGCTACGAGCAGTACTTC
>TRBJ1-5|TRBV20-1|NA|many
CSAGVMGNQPQHF
TGCAGTGCAGGGGTTATGGGCAATCAGCCCCAGCATTTT
>TRBJ2-3|TRBV5-5|TRBD2|few
CASSGGTSRDTQYF
TGTGCCAGCTCGGGGGGGACTAGCAGAGATACGCAGTATTTT
>TRBJ2-7|TRBV5-6|NA|many
CASRGTSYEQYF
TGTGCCAGCAGGGGCACCTCCTACGAGCAGTACTTC
>TRBJ2-3|TRBV20-1|TRBD2|many
CSAFSSGSATDTQYF
TGCAGTGCTTTCTCTAGCGGGAGCGCCACAGATACGCAGTATTTT
>TRBJ2-3|TRBV12-3/TRBV12-4|TRBD1|many
CASRSTGTTDTQYF
TGTGCCAGCAGATCGACAGGGACCACAGATACGCAGTATTTT
>TRBJ2-5|TRBV5-6|NA|few
CASSYPYQETQYF
TGTGCCAGCAGCTACCCGTACCAAGAGACCCAGTACTTC
>TRBJ2-1|TRBV4-2|TRBD2|many
CASSGREGRPNEQFF
TGTGCCAGCAGCGGACGGGAGGGCCGGCCGAATGAGCAGTTCTTC
>TRBJ2-7|TRBV7-2|NA|many
CASSLRTDPSYEQYF
TGTGCCAGCAGCTTAAGGACAGATCCCTCCTACGAGCAGTACTTC
>TRBJ1-4|TRBV4-1|TRBD1|many
CASMRDRDEKLFF
TGCGCCAGCATGAGGGACAGGGATGAAAAACTGTTTTTT
>TRBJ1-1|TRBV4-3|NA|NA
CASSQTYFGVVAAFF
TGCGCCAGCAGCCAAACCTATTTTGGGGTGGTGGCGGCTTTCTTT
>TRBJ2-5|TRBV7-9|TRBD2|NA
CASSPGGGPQETQYF
TGTGCCAGCAGCCCCGGGGGGGGGCCCCAAGAGACCCAGTACTTC
>TRBJ2-5|TRBV29-1|NA|many
CSVEETAQETQYF
TGCAGCGTTGAAGAAACGGCGCAAGAGACCCAGTACTTC
>TRBJ2-3|TRBV12-3/TRBV12-4|NA|many
CASSLPGFNTDTQYF
TGTGCCAGCAGTCTGCCAGGGTTTAACACAGATACGCAGTATTTT
>TRBJ2-3|TRBV7-6|NA|many
CASSFVEDTQYF
TGTGCCAGCAGCTTCGTGGAAGATACGCAGTATTTT
>TRBJ1-1|TRBV20-1|NA|many
CSARDSVGAEAFF
TGCAGTGCTAGAGATTCGGTAGGGGCTGAAGCTTTCTTT
>TRBJ2-1|TRBV6-2/TRBV6-3|TRBD1|many
CASRGQVGPEQFF
TGTGCCAGCAGGGGACAGGTGGGGCCTGAGCAGTTCTTC
>TRBJ2-5|TRBV20-1|TRBD2|few
CSAARLAGGEETQYF
TGCAGTGCTGCAAGACTAGCGGGGGGAGAAGAGACCCAGTACTTC
>TRBJ2-1|TRBV28|NA|many
CASSGSYNEQFF
TGCGCCAGCAGCGGCTCCTACAATGAGCAGTTCTTC
>TRBJ2-7|TRBV3-1|TRBD2|many
CASRQTSGRMGEQYF
TGTGCCAGCAGGCAGACTAGCGGGAGGATGGGAGAGCAGTACTTC
>TRBJ1-4|TRBV6-5|NA|many
CASSYSRLSLETWVFF
TGTGCCAGCAGTTACTCGCGGTTGAGTTTGGAGACGTGGGTGTTTTTT
>TRBJ1-1|TRBV7-9|TRBD1|NA
CTSSRWQGAGTEAFF
TGTACCAGCAGCCGCTGGCAGGGGGCGGGGACTGAGGCTTTCTTT
>TRBJ2-5|TRBV28|TRBD1|NA
CASLGDRDSVAKETQYF
TGTGCCAGCTTAGGGGACAGGGACTCTGTAGCCAAAGAGACCCAGTACTTC
>TRBJ2-7|TRBV28|NA|few
CASSSGATKNYEQYF
TGTGCCAGCAGTAGTGGGGCCACAAAAAACTACGAGCAGTACTTC
>TRBJ2-3|TRBV4-3|NA|many
CASSQDLSSIIYLADTQYF
TGCGCCAGCAGCCAAGATCTGAGTTCCATTATTTATCTGGCAGATACGCAGTATTTT
>TRBJ2-2|TRBV12-3/TRBV12-4|NA|many
CASSLVPGRRTGELFF
TGTGCCAGCAGTTTAGTGCCAGGGAGGCGCACCGGGGAGCTGTTTTTT
>TRBJ2-2|TRBV29-1|TRBD2|many
CSVLPLAGNTGELFF
TGCAGCGTTTTACCTCTAGCGGGGAACACCGGGGAGCTGTTTTTT
>TRBJ2-5|TRBV20-1|NA|NA
CSASQFQETQYF
TGCAGTGCGTCACAGTTTCAAGAGACCCAGTACTTC
>TRBJ2-2|TRBV27|TRBD1|many
CASGPTGWNTGELFF
TGTGCCAGCGGCCCGACAGGGTGGAACACCGGGGAGCTGTTTTTT
>TRBJ2-4|TRBV6-5|TRBD1|many
CASSYSRQGFDIQYF
TGTGCCAGCAGTTACTCGAGACAGGGTTTCGACATTCAGTACTTC
>TRBJ2-3|TRBV5-1|TRBD2|many
CASSPPSGPEDTQYF
TGCGCCAGCAGCCCGCCTAGCGGGCCCGAAGATACGCAGTATTTT
>TRBJ2-7|TRBV6-1|NA|many
CASRRDGLFDEQYF
TGTGCCAGCAGACGGGACGGTCTATTCGACGAGCAGTACTTC
>TRBJ1-1|TRBV4-2|TRBD1|NA
CASSQLGGTANTEAFF
TGTGCCAGCAGCCAACTCGGAGGGACAGCGAACACTGAAGCTTTCTTT
>TRBJ2-7|TRBV5-6|TRBD1|NA
CDSSRNSGQVGEQYF
TGTGACAGCAGCCGAAACTCGGGACAGGTGGGCGAGCAGTACTTC